Listed below are T cell receptor beta chains from one sample, sequenced in a study of shared clonotypes between healthy human individuals. Method: immunoSEQ multiplex PCR; TCRdb's copy keeps in-frame clones and lacks some. The sample records 2 million to 2.5 million clones, approximately 95% being singletons. What was sequenced was naive CD4+ T cells sorted from blood. The receptor source for this set is a man younger than 30 in good health. Both conserved end residues are part of each CDR3. D genes are given only for firm matches. Rows give clone size only sometimes, using once, few, many, or a class for an expanded clone.

V gene	clone size	J gene	D gene	CDR3 DNA	CDR3 protein
TRBV28	.	TRBJ2-1	.	TGTGCCAGCAGTTTCTGGCGGGATTTCAATGAGCAGTTCTTC	CASSFWRDFNEQFF
TRBV30	.	TRBJ1-3	.	TGTGCCTGGAGTGTCTCTGGAAACACCATATATTTT	CAWSVSGNTIYF
TRBV30	.	TRBJ1-2	.	TGTGCCTGGAGTGCGTCAGCTAACTATGGCTACACCTTC	CAWSASANYGYTF
TRBV5-1	.	TRBJ2-5	TRBD2	TGCGCCAGCAGCTCGGGAGGCACCCCCAGAGAGACCCAGTACTTC	CASSSGGTPRETQYF
TRBV7-9	.	TRBJ1-2	.	TGTGCCAGCAGCTCCACATCACTCGGCTACACCTTC	CASSSTSLGYTF
TRBV5-4	.	TRBJ1-2	TRBD1	TGTGCCAGCAGCTTGTTCGACAGGGTAATTGGCTACACCTTC	CASSLFDRVIGYTF
TRBV19	many	TRBJ1-1	TRBD1	TGTGCCAGTAGTACCAGGACAGGAAACACTGAAGCTTTCTTT	CASSTRTGNTEAFF
TRBV15	.	TRBJ2-7	TRBD1	TGTGCCACCAGTCCGCTGGACAGGGAGACCTACGAGCAGTACTTC	CATSPLDRETYEQYF
TRBV4-3	.	TRBJ2-2	.	TGCGCCAGCAGCCGACAGGAAAAGGGCACCGGGGAGCTGTTTTTT	CASSRQEKGTGELFF
TRBV2	.	TRBJ1-5	.	TGTGCCAGCAGTGAAGCCGCCAGGGGAGGGGTCGAACCCCAGCATTTT	CASSEAARGGVEPQHF
TRBV27	.	TRBJ2-5	TRBD1	TGTGCCAGCAGTTTTTCGACAGGGTCAGAGACCCAGTACTTC	CASSFSTGSETQYF
TRBV5-1	.	TRBJ2-7	.	TGCGCCAGCACCCCCCTAGGGTCCGGTTCCTACGAGCAGTACTTC	CASTPLGSGSYEQYF
TRBV29-1	.	TRBJ1-1	.	TGCAGCGTGAACCGGGGTAGCTATGAAGCTTTCTTT	CSVNRGSYEAFF
TRBV2	.	TRBJ1-2	TRBD1	TGTGCCAGCAGTGTAGGGACAGGGGGTTATGGCTACACCTTC	CASSVGTGGYGYTF
TRBV7-9	.	TRBJ2-1	TRBD2	TGTGCCAGCAGCCCGCCGGGACTAGCGATTCTAAATGAGCAGTTCTTC	CASSPPGLAILNEQFF
TRBV2	.	TRBJ2-7	.	TGTGCCAGCAGTGGAAGGACAACGAGCGAGCAGTACTTC	CASSGRTTSEQYF
TRBV29-1	.	TRBJ2-5	.	TGCAGCGTCTCCCGCCAGCGGCGGGGCCAAGAGACCCAGTACTTC	CSVSRQRRGQETQYF
TRBV7-2	.	TRBJ2-7	TRBD1	TGTGCCAGCAGAAGGACAGGGGCCTACGAGCAGTACTTC	CASRRTGAYEQYF
TRBV6-6	.	TRBJ2-3	TRBD2	TGTGCCAGCAGGGTAGCGGGAGGAAATCCAGATACGCAGTATTTT	CASRVAGGNPDTQYF
TRBV28	.	TRBJ1-1	.	TGTGCCGGAGGCTCGGGCTGGAGCACTGAAGCTTTCTTT	CAGGSGWSTEAFF
TRBV20-1	.	TRBJ1-1	.	TGCAGTCCAGGAGGCTGGGGGGAAGCTTTCTTT	CSPGGWGEAFF
TRBV5-1	.	TRBJ2-5	.	TGCGCCAGCAGCTGGGGGGCTAGCGGAGACGAGACCCAGTACTTC	CASSWGASGDETQYF
TRBV4-2	.	TRBJ2-3	TRBD2	TGTGCCAGCAGCCAAGAAGTGCTAGCGGGGAGCTATAGCACAGATACGCAGTATTTT	CASSQEVLAGSYSTDTQYF
TRBV5-4	.	TRBJ1-2	.	TGTGCCAGCAGCTCTCTCAGAGCAGGCTACACCTTC	CASSSLRAGYTF
TRBV11-2	once	TRBJ2-7	TRBD1	TGTGCCAGCAGGAACCCCGGGACAGGGGGCTACGAGCAGTACTTC	CASRNPGTGGYEQYF
TRBV6-6	.	TRBJ1-2	.	TGTGCCAGCAGTCCGACGTCCCAGGGGCCCATTGGCTACACCTTC	CASSPTSQGPIGYTF
TRBV5-4	.	TRBJ1-2	.	TGTGCCAGCAGCTTGTTTGCGAGAGACGGCTACACCTTC	CASSLFARDGYTF
TRBV2	.	TRBJ2-7	TRBD1	TGTGCCAGCAGTGGGCTACGACAGGGGGGCTTGGCCGAGCAGTACTTC	CASSGLRQGGLAEQYF
TRBV10-2	.	TRBJ2-3	TRBD2	TGCGCCAGCAGTTACCCCTCTACTAGCGGGGGCCCGGTAGATACGCAGTATTTT	CASSYPSTSGGPVDTQYF
TRBV28	.	TRBJ1-4	.	TGTGCCAGCCTTTCTCTGGGACGGAATGAAAAACTGTTTTTT	CASLSLGRNEKLFF
TRBV2	once	TRBJ1-4	.	TGTGCCAGCAGTGCAACAGGGAATCTTAATGAAAAACTGTTTTTT	CASSATGNLNEKLFF
TRBV14	.	TRBJ1-5	.	TGTGCCAGCAGCCGCCTTAATCAGCCCCAGCATTTT	CASSRLNQPQHF
TRBV30	.	TRBJ1-5	.	TGTGCCTGGAGTGTAGTCCCCAGGGTGGCTCAGCCCCAGCATTTT	CAWSVVPRVAQPQHF
TRBV5-1	.	TRBJ2-6	.	TGCGCCAGCAGCTTATCAGACAGGACTGGGGCCAACGTCCTGACTTTC	CASSLSDRTGANVLTF
TRBV2	.	TRBJ1-1	.	TGTGCCAGCAGGCTGACAGGCGCCTCCACTGAAGCTTTCTTT	CASRLTGASTEAFF
TRBV9	.	TRBJ1-2	.	TGTGCCAGCAGTAACAGGGCAGCTAACTATGGCTACACCTTC	CASSNRAANYGYTF
TRBV9	.	TRBJ1-5	TRBD1	TGTGCCAGCAGCGTAGGGACAGGTCCCAATCAGCCCCAGCATTTT	CASSVGTGPNQPQHF
TRBV10-3	.	TRBJ1-4	.	TGTGCCGCGTCAGCGGGTTTTGGTGAAAAACTGTTTTTT	CAASAGFGEKLFF
TRBV29-1	once	TRBJ1-2	TRBD1	TGCAGCGTCACGCCCCGGTTGGGCAGGGGGCGTGATGGCTACACCTTC	CSVTPRLGRGRDGYTF
TRBV29-1	few	TRBJ1-2	.	TGCAGCGTTTCCTCGACCAGCTATGGCTACACCTTC	CSVSSTSYGYTF
TRBV5-6	.	TRBJ1-1	.	TGTGCCAGCAGCATTCTGGGGGCGGACACTGAAGCTTTCTTT	CASSILGADTEAFF
TRBV6-6	.	TRBJ2-7	TRBD1	TGTGCCAGCAGCGTGGGGACAGGGGGAGGAGAGCAGTACTTC	CASSVGTGGGEQYF
TRBV2	.	TRBJ2-7	TRBD2	TGTGCCAGCAGTGAAAGGGGACTAGCGGGAGGGAACGAGCAGTACTTC	CASSERGLAGGNEQYF
TRBV9	.	TRBJ2-7	.	TGTGCCAGCAGCGTAAGCCCCGGTACAGGGTCCTACGAGCAGTACTTC	CASSVSPGTGSYEQYF
TRBV6-6	.	TRBJ2-7	.	TGTGCCAGCAGTTACTCAAGATACGAGCAGTACTTC	CASSYSRYEQYF
TRBV18	.	TRBJ2-5	.	TGTGCCAGCTCACCACTTCCAGTAGGAGAGACCCAGTACTTC	CASSPLPVGETQYF
TRBV19	.	TRBJ1-2	.	TGTGCCAGTAGTACACCAGTGAGGGGCGGCTACACCTTC	CASSTPVRGGYTF
TRBV5-1	.	TRBJ1-1	TRBD1	TGCGCCAGCAGCTCCCGGGGACAGGGGACTGAAGCTTTCTTT	CASSSRGQGTEAFF
TRBV14	.	TRBJ1-2	.	TGTGCCAGCAGCCAACAGGGGTATGGCTACACCTTC	CASSQQGYGYTF
TRBV30	.	TRBJ2-7	TRBD1	TGTGCCTGGTCGACAGGGGCCCACGAGCAGTACTTC	CAWSTGAHEQYF
TRBV6-1	.	TRBJ2-3	.	TGTGCCACCAAGACAACGACTAGCACAGATACGCAGTATTTT	CATKTTTSTDTQYF
TRBV5-1	.	TRBJ2-3	TRBD2	TGCGCCAGCAACCGGGGGGGCACAGATACGCAGTATTTT	CASNRGGTDTQYF